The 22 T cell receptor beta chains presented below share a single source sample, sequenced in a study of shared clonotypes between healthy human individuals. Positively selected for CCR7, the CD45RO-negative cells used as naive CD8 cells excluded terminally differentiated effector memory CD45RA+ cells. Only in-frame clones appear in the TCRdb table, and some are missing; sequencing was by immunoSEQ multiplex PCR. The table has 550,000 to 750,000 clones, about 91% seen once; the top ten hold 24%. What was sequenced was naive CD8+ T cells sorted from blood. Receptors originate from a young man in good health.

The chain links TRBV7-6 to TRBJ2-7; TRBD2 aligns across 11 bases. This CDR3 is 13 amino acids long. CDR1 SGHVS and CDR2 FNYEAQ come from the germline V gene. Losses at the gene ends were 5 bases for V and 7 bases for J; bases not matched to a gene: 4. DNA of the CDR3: TGTGCCAGCAGCCCTATAGCGGGAGGGGAGCAGTACTTC. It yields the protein CASSPIAGGEQYF.

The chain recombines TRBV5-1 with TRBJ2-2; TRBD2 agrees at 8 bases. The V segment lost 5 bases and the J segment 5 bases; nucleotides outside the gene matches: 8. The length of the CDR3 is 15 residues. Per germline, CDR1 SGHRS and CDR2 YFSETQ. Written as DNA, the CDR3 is TGCGCCAGCAGGGAAGCGGGAGTTGAGACCGGGGAGCTGTTTTTT. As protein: CASREAGVETGELFF.

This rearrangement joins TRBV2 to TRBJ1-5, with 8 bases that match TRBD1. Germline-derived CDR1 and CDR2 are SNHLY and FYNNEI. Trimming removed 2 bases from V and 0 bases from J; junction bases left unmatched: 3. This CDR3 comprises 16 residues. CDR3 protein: CASSESGGVSNQPQHF. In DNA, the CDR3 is TGTGCCAGCAGTGAATCAGGGGGCGTTAGCAATCAGCCCCAGCATTTT.

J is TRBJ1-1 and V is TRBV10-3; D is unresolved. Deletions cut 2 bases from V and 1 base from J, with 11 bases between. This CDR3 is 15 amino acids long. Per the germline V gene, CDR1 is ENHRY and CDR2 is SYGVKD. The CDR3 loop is CAISEATATNTEAFF. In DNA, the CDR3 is TGTGCCATCAGTGAGGCTACAGCGACGAACACTGAAGCTTTCTTT.

CDR3 DNA sequence: TGTGCCTGGAGTGTATTTCGTCGGGGGGCCGGGGAGCTGTTTTTT. This translates into CAWSVFRRGAGELFF. The chain recombines TRBV30 with TRBJ2-2; TRBD2 matches at 7 bases. CDR3 length equals 15 residues. The germline gives CDR1 GTSNPN, CDR2 SVGIG (reference sequence). V lost 0 bases, J lost 6 bases, and 7 bases stayed unmatched.

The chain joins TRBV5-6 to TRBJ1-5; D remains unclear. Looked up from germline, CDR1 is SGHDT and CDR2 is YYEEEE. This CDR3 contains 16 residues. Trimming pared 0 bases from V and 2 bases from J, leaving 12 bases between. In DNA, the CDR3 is TGTGCCAGCAGCTTGGAGGGCTCTGGGGGCAATCAGCCCCAGCATTTT. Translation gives CASSLEGSGGNQPQHF.

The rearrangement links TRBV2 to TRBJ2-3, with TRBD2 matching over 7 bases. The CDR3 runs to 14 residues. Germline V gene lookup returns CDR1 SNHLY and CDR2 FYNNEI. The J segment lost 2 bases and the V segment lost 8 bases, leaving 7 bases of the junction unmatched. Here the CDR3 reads CASGPLAVTDTQYF. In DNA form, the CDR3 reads TGTGCCAGCGGTCCCCTAGCGGTCACAGATACGCAGTATTTT.

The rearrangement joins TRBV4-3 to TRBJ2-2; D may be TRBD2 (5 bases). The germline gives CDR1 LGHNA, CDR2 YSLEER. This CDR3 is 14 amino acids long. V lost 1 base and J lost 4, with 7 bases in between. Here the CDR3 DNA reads TGCGCCAGCAGCCAAGGAAGCGGCACCGGGGAGCTGTTTTTT. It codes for CASSQGSGTGELFF.

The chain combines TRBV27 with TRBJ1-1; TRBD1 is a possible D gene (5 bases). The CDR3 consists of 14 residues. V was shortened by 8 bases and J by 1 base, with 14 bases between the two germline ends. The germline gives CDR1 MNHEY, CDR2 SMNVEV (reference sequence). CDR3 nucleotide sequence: TGTGCCAGCCGGCCGGGGCCCACGAACACTGAAGCTTTCTTT. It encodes CASRPGPTNTEAFF.

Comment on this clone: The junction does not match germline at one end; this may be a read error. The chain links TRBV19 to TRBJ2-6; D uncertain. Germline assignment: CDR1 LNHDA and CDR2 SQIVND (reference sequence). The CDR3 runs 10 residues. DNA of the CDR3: TGTGCCAGTAGTGGTCAGGCCCTTAAATTC. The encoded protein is CASSGQALKF. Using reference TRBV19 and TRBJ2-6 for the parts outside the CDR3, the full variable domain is DGGITQSPKYLFRKEGQNVTLSCEQNLNHDAMYWYRQDPGQGLRLIYYSQIVNDFQKGDIAEGYSVSREKKESFPLTVTSAQKNPTAFYLCASSGQALKFGAGSRLTVL.

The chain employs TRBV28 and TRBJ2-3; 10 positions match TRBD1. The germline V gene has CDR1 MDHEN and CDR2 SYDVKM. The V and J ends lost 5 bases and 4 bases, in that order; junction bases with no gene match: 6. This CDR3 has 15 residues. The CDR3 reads CASSQFGTGADTQYF. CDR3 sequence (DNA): TGTGCCAGCAGTCAATTCGGGACAGGGGCAGATACGCAGTATTTT.

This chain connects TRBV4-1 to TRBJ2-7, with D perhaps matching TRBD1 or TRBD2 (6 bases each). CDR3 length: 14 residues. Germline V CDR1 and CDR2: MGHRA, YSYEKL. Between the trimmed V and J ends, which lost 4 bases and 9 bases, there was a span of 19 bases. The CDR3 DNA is TGCGCCAGCAGCCTCACCCCGGGGGCGGGATTGCAGTACTTC. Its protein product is CASSLTPGAGLQYF.

This CDR3 is CAIRPTWTSGDNEQFF. The DNA for the CDR3 is TGTGCCATCAGACCGACATGGACTAGCGGGGACAATGAGCAGTTCTTC. This chain links TRBV10-3 with TRBJ2-1, with 12 bases aligning to TRBD2. V lost 6 bases, J lost 5 bases, and 8 bases stayed unmatched. The germline gives CDR1 ENHRY, CDR2 SYGVKD. This CDR3 has 16 residues.

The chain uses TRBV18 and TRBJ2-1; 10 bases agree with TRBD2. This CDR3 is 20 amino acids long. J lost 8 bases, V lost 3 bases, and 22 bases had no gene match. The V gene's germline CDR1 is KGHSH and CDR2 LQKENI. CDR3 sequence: CASSPVDRVSSSGSWDEQFF. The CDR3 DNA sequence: TGTGCCAGCTCACCCGTGGACAGGGTGTCGTCTAGCGGGAGTTGGGATGAGCAGTTCTTC.

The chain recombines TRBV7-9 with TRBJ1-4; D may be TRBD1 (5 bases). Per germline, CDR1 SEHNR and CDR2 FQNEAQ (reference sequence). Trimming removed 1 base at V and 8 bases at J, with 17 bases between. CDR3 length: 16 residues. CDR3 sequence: CASSLVSERGREKLFF. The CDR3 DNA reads TGTGCCAGCAGCTTAGTCTCGGAAAGGGGTAGGGAAAAACTGTTTTTT.

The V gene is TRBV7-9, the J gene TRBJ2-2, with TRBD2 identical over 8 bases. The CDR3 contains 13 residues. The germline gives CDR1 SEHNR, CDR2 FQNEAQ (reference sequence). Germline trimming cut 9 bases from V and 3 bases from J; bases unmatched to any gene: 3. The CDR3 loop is CASTSGDTGELFF. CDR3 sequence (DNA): TGTGCCAGTACTAGCGGAGACACCGGGGAGCTGTTTTTT.

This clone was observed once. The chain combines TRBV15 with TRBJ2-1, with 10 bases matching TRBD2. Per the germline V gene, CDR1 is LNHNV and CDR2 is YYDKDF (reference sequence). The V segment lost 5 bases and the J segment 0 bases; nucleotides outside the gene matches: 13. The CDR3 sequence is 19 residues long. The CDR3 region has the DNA TGTGCCACCAGCTCTAGCGGACTAGCGGAGGCGAGCTCCTACAATGAGCAGTTCTTC. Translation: CATSSSGLAEASSYNEQFF.

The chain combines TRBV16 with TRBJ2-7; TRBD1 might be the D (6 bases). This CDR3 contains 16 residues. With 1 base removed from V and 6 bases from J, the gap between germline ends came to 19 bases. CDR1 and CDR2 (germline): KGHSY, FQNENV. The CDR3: CASSQFAQGWPGEQYF. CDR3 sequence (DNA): TGTGCCAGCAGCCAATTTGCTCAGGGGTGGCCGGGCGAGCAGTACTTC.

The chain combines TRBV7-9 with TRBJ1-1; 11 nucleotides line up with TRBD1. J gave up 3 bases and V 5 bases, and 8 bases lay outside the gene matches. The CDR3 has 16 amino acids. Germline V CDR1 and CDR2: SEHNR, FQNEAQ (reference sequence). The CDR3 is CASSNSGTGGYTEAFF. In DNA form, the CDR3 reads TGTGCCAGCAGCAATTCCGGGACAGGGGGTTACACTGAAGCTTTCTTT. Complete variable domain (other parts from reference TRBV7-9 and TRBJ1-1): DTGVSQNPRHKITKRGQNVTFRCDPISEHNRLYWYRQTLGQGPEFLTYFQNEAQLEKSRLLSDRFSAERPKGSFSTLEIQRTEQGDSAMYLCASSNSGTGGYTEAFFGQGTRLTVV.

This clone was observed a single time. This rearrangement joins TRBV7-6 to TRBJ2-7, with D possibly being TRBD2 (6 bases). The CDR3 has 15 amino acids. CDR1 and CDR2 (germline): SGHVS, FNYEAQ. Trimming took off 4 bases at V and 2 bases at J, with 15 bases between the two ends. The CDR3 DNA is TGTGCCAGCAGCTCAGCTGGGGCGGGAACCTACGAGCAGTACTTC. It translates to CASSSAGAGTYEQYF.

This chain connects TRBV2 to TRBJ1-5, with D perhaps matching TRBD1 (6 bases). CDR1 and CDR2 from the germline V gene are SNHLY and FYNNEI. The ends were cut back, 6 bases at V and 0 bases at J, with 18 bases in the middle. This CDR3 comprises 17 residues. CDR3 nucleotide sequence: TGTGCCAGCAGGAGGACAGCCCTCGCTATTAGCAATCAGCCCCAGCATTTT. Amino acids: CASRRTALAISNQPQHF.

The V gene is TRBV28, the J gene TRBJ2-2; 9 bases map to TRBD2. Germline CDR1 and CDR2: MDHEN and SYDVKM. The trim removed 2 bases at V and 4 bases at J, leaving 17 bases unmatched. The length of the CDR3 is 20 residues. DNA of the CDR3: TGTGCCAGCAGTTTACGTTCGGGAATAACCGGGACTAGCCTCACCGGGGAGCTGTTTTTT. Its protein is CASSLRSGITGTSLTGELFF.